A selection of T cell receptor beta chains follows, all from one sample in a study of beta chain features in type 1 diabetes. The protocol was immunoSEQ multiplex PCR, while the TCRdb copy is restricted to in-frame clones and leaves out a portion. This table has around 690,000 clones, about an eighth appearing once. Input material: naive CD4+ T cells from blood. These receptors originate from a man aged 30 to 45 with type 1 diabetes. CDR3s include the opening cysteine and the closing phenylalanine or tryptophan. D genes are given only for firm matches. Rows give clone size only sometimes, using once, few, many, or a class for an expanded clone.

clone_size: few
j_call: TRBJ2-3
v_call: TRBV4-3
d_call: .
cdr3_aa: CASSQDQRYTDTQYF
cdr3_nt: TGCGCCAGCAGCCAAGATCAGCGATACACAGATACGCAGTATTTT

clone_size: .
j_call: TRBJ2-7
v_call: TRBV2
d_call: .
cdr3_aa: CASSGGTFNVYEQYF
cdr3_nt: TGTGCCAGCAGTGGAGGGACCTTTAACGTCTACGAGCAGTACTTC

clone_size: .
j_call: TRBJ1-3
v_call: TRBV9
d_call: .
cdr3_aa: CASSVTGVSGNTIYF
cdr3_nt: TGTGCCAGCAGCGTCACAGGAGTCTCTGGAAACACCATATATTTT

clone_size: .
j_call: TRBJ2-3
v_call: TRBV2
d_call: .
cdr3_aa: CASSEVGTDTQYF
cdr3_nt: TGTGCCAGCAGTGAAGTAGGGACAGATACGCAGTATTTT

clone_size: .
j_call: TRBJ2-7
v_call: TRBV7-2
d_call: TRBD2
cdr3_aa: CASSLSGGTSTHYEQYF
cdr3_nt: TGTGCCAGCAGCTTAAGCGGGGGGACCTCAACCCATTACGAGCAGTACTTC

clone_size: few
j_call: TRBJ1-2
v_call: TRBV5-4
d_call: TRBD1
cdr3_aa: CASSAGQGAYGYTF
cdr3_nt: TGTGCCAGCAGCGCCGGACAGGGTGCCTATGGCTACACCTTC

clone_size: .
j_call: TRBJ1-5
v_call: TRBV6-1
d_call: .
cdr3_aa: CASSGTVGPSNQPQHF
cdr3_nt: TGTGCCAGCAGTGGGACGGTGGGACCTAGCAATCAGCCCCAGCATTTT

clone_size: .
j_call: TRBJ2-2
v_call: TRBV2
d_call: .
cdr3_aa: CASSEARTDTGELFF
cdr3_nt: TGTGCCAGCAGTGAAGCACGGACGGACACCGGGGAGCTGTTTTTT

clone_size: .
j_call: TRBJ1-5
v_call: TRBV7-2
d_call: TRBD1
cdr3_aa: CASSQQGDQPQHF
cdr3_nt: TGTGCCAGCAGTCAACAGGGGGATCAGCCCCAGCATTTT

clone_size: few
j_call: TRBJ2-7
v_call: TRBV10-3
d_call: .
cdr3_aa: CAISDKGGGYEQYF
cdr3_nt: TGTGCCATCAGTGACAAAGGAGGGGGCTACGAGCAGTACTTC

clone_size: .
j_call: TRBJ2-1
v_call: TRBV7-2
d_call: TRBD2
cdr3_aa: CASSLPPGLAGPEQFF
cdr3_nt: TGTGCCAGCAGCCTCCCCCCGGGACTAGCGGGGCCTGAGCAGTTCTTC

clone_size: .
j_call: TRBJ2-5
v_call: TRBV9
d_call: .
cdr3_aa: CASSVAPSRETQYF
cdr3_nt: TGTGCCAGCAGCGTAGCTCCTAGTCGGGAGACCCAGTACTTC

clone_size: few
j_call: TRBJ2-5
v_call: TRBV7-2
d_call: .
cdr3_aa: CASMEGETQYF
cdr3_nt: TGTGCCAGTATGGAAGGCGAGACCCAGTACTTC

clone_size: .
j_call: TRBJ2-5
v_call: TRBV5-4
d_call: .
cdr3_aa: CASSVVSGVETQYF
cdr3_nt: TGTGCCAGCAGCGTAGTCTCAGGGGTGGAGACCCAGTACTTC

clone_size: few
j_call: TRBJ1-2
v_call: TRBV11-2
d_call: .
cdr3_aa: CASSLVGTGLGYTF
cdr3_nt: TGTGCCAGCAGCTTAGTTGGAACAGGGCTTGGCTACACCTTC

clone_size: few
j_call: TRBJ2-7
v_call: TRBV29-1
d_call: .
cdr3_aa: CSVQQAPVYEQYF
cdr3_nt: TGCAGCGTTCAGCAGGCGCCCGTCTACGAGCAGTACTTC

clone_size: .
j_call: TRBJ2-3
v_call: TRBV6-1
d_call: TRBD2
cdr3_aa: CASSDLAGVVTDTQYF
cdr3_nt: TGTGCCAGCAGTGACTTAGCGGGGGTAGTCACAGATACGCAGTATTTT

clone_size: few
j_call: TRBJ1-3
v_call: TRBV29-1
d_call: TRBD1
cdr3_aa: CSAGTGYSGNTIYF
cdr3_nt: TGCAGCGCCGGGACAGGCTACTCTGGAAACACCATATATTTT

clone_size: few
j_call: TRBJ1-2
v_call: TRBV6-6
d_call: TRBD1
cdr3_aa: CASSLDRGINYGYTF
cdr3_nt: TGTGCCAGCAGTCTGGACAGGGGGATTAACTATGGCTACACCTTC

clone_size: .
j_call: TRBJ2-7
v_call: TRBV9
d_call: TRBD1
cdr3_aa: CASSVGTGDFEQYF
cdr3_nt: TGTGCCAGCAGCGTAGGGACAGGGGATTTCGAGCAGTACTTC

clone_size: .
j_call: TRBJ2-3
v_call: TRBV21-1
d_call: .
cdr3_aa: CASSKGQSFTDTQYF
cdr3_nt: TGTGCCAGCAGCAAAGGGCAGTCCTTCACAGATACGCAGTATTTT

clone_size: .
j_call: TRBJ1-2
v_call: TRBV18
d_call: .
cdr3_aa: CASSPGSVDGGYTF
cdr3_nt: TGTGCCAGCTCACCAGGCTCCGTGGACGGTGGCTACACCTTC

clone_size: many
j_call: TRBJ1-2
v_call: TRBV2
d_call: TRBD1
cdr3_aa: CASRQGANGYTF
cdr3_nt: TGTGCCAGCAGACAGGGGGCGAATGGCTACACCTTC

clone_size: few
j_call: TRBJ1-4
v_call: TRBV13
d_call: .
cdr3_aa: CASSPRGAREKLFF
cdr3_nt: TGTGCCAGCAGCCCCAGAGGGGCCAGGGAAAAACTGTTTTTT

clone_size: .
j_call: TRBJ1-3
v_call: TRBV5-8
d_call: .
cdr3_aa: CASSLVHSGNTIYF
cdr3_nt: TGTGCCAGCAGCTTAGTTCACTCTGGAAACACCATATATTTT

clone_size: .
j_call: TRBJ1-1
v_call: TRBV2
d_call: TRBD1
cdr3_aa: CASMRQGSNTEAFF
cdr3_nt: TGTGCCAGCATGAGACAGGGGTCAAACACTGAAGCTTTCTTT

clone_size: .
j_call: TRBJ2-1
v_call: TRBV19
d_call: TRBD2
cdr3_aa: CASNAIGTSGINNEQFF
cdr3_nt: TGTGCCAGTAACGCCATAGGGACTAGCGGGATCAACAATGAGCAGTTCTTC

clone_size: few
j_call: TRBJ2-7
v_call: TRBV10-3
d_call: .
cdr3_aa: CAISEGVSRDEQYF
cdr3_nt: TGTGCCATCAGTGAGGGGGTAAGCAGGGATGAGCAGTACTTC

clone_size: .
j_call: TRBJ1-5
v_call: TRBV7-2
d_call: .
cdr3_aa: CASSLVGFSNQPQHF
cdr3_nt: TGTGCCAGCAGCTTAGTAGGGTTTTCCAATCAGCCCCAGCATTTT

clone_size: .
j_call: TRBJ2-7
v_call: TRBV6-1
d_call: .
cdr3_aa: CASSLRRGHGDEQYF
cdr3_nt: TGTGCCAGCAGTCTCAGGCGGGGGCACGGGGACGAGCAGTACTTC

clone_size: few
j_call: TRBJ2-7
v_call: TRBV7-2
d_call: .
cdr3_aa: CASSLAWETGRYEQYF
cdr3_nt: TGTGCCAGCAGCTTAGCATGGGAAACAGGGAGATACGAGCAGTACTTC

clone_size: .
j_call: TRBJ1-5
v_call: TRBV6-5
d_call: .
cdr3_aa: CASRENSNQPQHF
cdr3_nt: TGTGCCAGCAGAGAGAATAGCAATCAGCCCCAGCATTTT

clone_size: .
j_call: TRBJ1-6
v_call: TRBV28
d_call: TRBD1
cdr3_aa: CASSPWTGSSYNSPLHF
cdr3_nt: TGTGCCAGCAGTCCCTGGACAGGGAGCTCCTATAATTCACCCCTCCACTTT

clone_size: .
j_call: TRBJ2-1
v_call: TRBV7-2
d_call: .
cdr3_aa: CASSALWGNHEQFF
cdr3_nt: TGTGCCAGCAGCGCACTTTGGGGGAACCATGAGCAGTTCTTC

clone_size: .
j_call: TRBJ2-1
v_call: TRBV10-3
d_call: TRBD2
cdr3_aa: CASSYEGLPIDNEQFF
cdr3_nt: TGTGCCAGCAGTTATGAGGGACTACCAATCGACAATGAGCAGTTCTTC

clone_size: .
j_call: TRBJ2-2
v_call: TRBV23-1
d_call: TRBD1
cdr3_aa: CASQILCLSRDSDTGELFF
cdr3_nt: TGCGCCAGCCAAATTTTATGCCTCAGCCGGGACAGTGACACCGGGGAGCTGTTTTTT

clone_size: .
j_call: TRBJ2-3
v_call: TRBV10-3
d_call: .
cdr3_aa: CAISLSTDTQYF
cdr3_nt: TGTGCCATCAGCCTGAGCACAGATACGCAGTATTTT

clone_size: .
j_call: TRBJ2-5
v_call: TRBV5-1
d_call: .
cdr3_aa: CASSGGRQETQYF
cdr3_nt: TGCGCCAGCAGCGGTGGGAGACAAGAGACCCAGTACTTC

clone_size: .
j_call: TRBJ2-5
v_call: TRBV5-6
d_call: TRBD1
cdr3_aa: CASRKPGTGQETQYF
cdr3_nt: TGTGCCAGCAGAAAGCCGGGGACAGGGCAAGAGACCCAGTACTTC

clone_size: few
j_call: TRBJ2-7
v_call: TRBV4-3
d_call: TRBD2
cdr3_aa: CASSHLTSGGYEQYF
cdr3_nt: TGCGCCAGCAGCCACTTAACTAGCGGGGGCTACGAGCAGTACTTC

clone_size: few
j_call: TRBJ2-7
v_call: TRBV18
d_call: TRBD1
cdr3_aa: CASSPGTGTYEQYF
cdr3_nt: TGTGCCAGCTCACCCGGGACAGGTACCTACGAGCAGTACTTC

clone_size: few
j_call: TRBJ1-1
v_call: TRBV19
d_call: .
cdr3_aa: CASSRGMNTEAFF
cdr3_nt: TGTGCCAGTAGCCGGGGTATGAACACTGAAGCTTTCTTT

clone_size: few
j_call: TRBJ1-5
v_call: TRBV28
d_call: .
cdr3_aa: CASSLVVQPQHF
cdr3_nt: TGTGCCAGCAGTCTCGTGGTCCAGCCCCAGCATTTT